This TCR beta chain was recovered during a study of T cell responses to AZD1222 COVID-19 vaccine. TCRdb keeps only in-frame clones here, not all; method: immunoSEQ multiplex PCR. This table holds roughly 77,000 clones, about 90% found once. General study results and limits: Nearly half of unique spike-specific TCRs reportedly avoided B.1.351 and B.1.1.7 mutated regions. Every sample of the repertoires postdated the peak T cell response.

V lost 1 base to trimming and J lost 4 bases; unmatched junction nucleotides: 2. Germline lookup yields CDR1 KGHSH and CDR2 LQKENI. The CDR3 contains 14 residues. In this sample, this clone turned up once. Its matching antigen is unknown. The chain combines TRBV18 with TRBJ2-5, with TRBD2 matching 8 bases. The receptor was derived from an adult in good health. The sequenced sample was peripheral blood, obtained on day 0 of MenACWY control vaccination. The CDR3 nucleotides read TGTGCCAGCTCACCACTTGGGACTAGAGAGACCCAGTACTTC. It encodes CASSPLGTRETQYF.